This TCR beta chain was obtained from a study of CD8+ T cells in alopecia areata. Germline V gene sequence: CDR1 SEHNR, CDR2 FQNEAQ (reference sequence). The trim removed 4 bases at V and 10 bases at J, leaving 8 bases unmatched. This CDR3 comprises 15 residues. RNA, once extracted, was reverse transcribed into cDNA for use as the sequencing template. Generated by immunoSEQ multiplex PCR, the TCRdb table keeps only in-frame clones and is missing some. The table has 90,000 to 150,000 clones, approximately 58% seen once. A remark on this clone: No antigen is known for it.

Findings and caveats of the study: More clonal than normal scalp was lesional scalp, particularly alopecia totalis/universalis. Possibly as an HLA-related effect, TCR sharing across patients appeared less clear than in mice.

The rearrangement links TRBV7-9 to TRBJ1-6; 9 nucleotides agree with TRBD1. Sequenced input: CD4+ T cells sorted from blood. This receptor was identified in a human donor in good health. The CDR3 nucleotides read TGTGCCAGCAGCTCTCGGACAGGGGCGCAATCACCCCTCCACTTT. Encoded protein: CASSSRTGAQSPLHF.